This T cell receptor beta chain was captured in a study of blood T cell repertoires in COVID-19. On the study more broadly: The United States, Italy and Spain provided the acute and convalescent COVID-19 samples.

The CDR3 is made up of 16 amino acids. Per the germline V gene, CDR1 is SGHAT and CDR2 is FQNNGV. Trimming at V came to 1 base and at J to 6 bases, leaving 10 bases not matched to a gene. TCRdb keeps only in-frame clones here, not all; method: immunoSEQ multiplex PCR. Of around 150,000 clones in the sample, 87% are singletons; the top ten hold under 3%. The TCR originated in a man between 45 and 60 years old with active COVID-19. Sequencing was carried out using peripheral blood. This sequence joins TRBV11-2 and TRBJ2-7, with TRBD1 matching over 9 bases. This CDR3 reads CASSLGGTGSYREQYF. DNA of the CDR3: TGTGCCAGCAGCTTAGGAGGGACAGGGTCTTATCGCGAGCAGTACTTC.